The entry below gives a single T cell receptor (beta chain) sequence along with its context. The antigen is not known. The study ran its PCR with 60 Vbeta and 13 Jbeta primers. This table comes from immunoSEQ multiplex PCR, and its TCRdb copy is limited to in-frame clones, with some not included. The data hold roughly 120,000 clones, with about two thirds observed a single time. This sample is part of a study of cytomegalovirus exposure and HLA in healthy donors. Study background: HLA-typed donors were the source of roughly 85 million unique TCRs held in an early data release.

Study-wide results and caveats: Most TCRs appeared rarely, but some public TCRs recurred in many donors. It was reported that the classifier diagnosed cytomegalovirus status with high specificity and sensitivity in both the original and validation cohorts.

V was pared by 10 bases and J by 0 bases, with 8 bases of the junction left unmatched. This CDR3 region has 15 residues. Germline lookup yields CDR1 SNHLY and CDR2 FYNNEI. The V gene is TRBV2, the J gene TRBJ2-2; 7 positions match TRBD1. Input material: PBMCs. This receptor was obtained from a man aged 60-69 years in good health and CMV-seropositive. CDR3 DNA sequence: TGTGCCACCAAGATGGGGACAGCGAACACCGGGGAGCTGTTTTTT. It translates to CATKMGTANTGELFF. The variable domain in full, with the rest retrieved from reference TRBV2 and TRBJ2-2, is EPEVTQTPSHQVTQMGQEVILRCVPISNHLYFYWYRQILGQKVEFLVSFYNNEISEKSEIFDDQFSVERPDGSNFTLKIRSTKLEDSAMYFCATKMGTANTGELFFGEGSRLTVL.